The rows below give T cell receptor beta chains drawn from one sample of a study of T cell changes during pregnancy in multiple sclerosis. Sequencing used immunoSEQ multiplex PCR; TCRdb keeps in-frame clones, though not all of them. The repertoire has 45,000 to 60,000 clones, approximately 92% of them found once; the top ten carry approximately 0.72%. The specimen was CD4+ T cells from peripheral blood mononuclear cells, collected in the third trimester of pregnancy. All receptors derive from a female donor with multiple sclerosis, enrolled in a pregnancy study. Each CDR3 is given with its conserved first and last residue. The order of the fields is J gene, D gene, clone size, V gene, CDR3 protein, CDR3 DNA. The D gene is left open where the match is weak. Clone size, where shown, is once, few, many, or a class for clones that have expanded.

TRBJ2-7 TRBD2 - TRBV5-4 CASSRGLAGGPYEQYF TGTGCCAGCAGCCGGGGACTAGCGGGAGGTCCCTACGAGCAGTACTTC
TRBJ1-2 TRBD1 - TRBV19 CASSPDRDYGYTF TGTGCCAGTAGTCCCGACAGGGACTATGGCTACACCTTC
TRBJ2-3 TRBD2 once TRBV19 CASSERGTSGWADTQYF TGTGCCAGTAGTGAACGGGGGACTAGCGGGTGGGCAGATACGCAGTATTTT
TRBJ2-1 - - TRBV19 CASYSLPGYNEQFF TGTGCCAGTTACTCACTCCCAGGATACAATGAGCAGTTCTTC
TRBJ2-1 TRBD2 - TRBV5-6 CASSKGLAGLNEQFF TGTGCCAGCAGCAAGGGACTAGCGGGTTTAAATGAGCAGTTCTTC
TRBJ2-5 - - TRBV5-4 CASSLEGGPGETQYF TGTGCCAGCAGCTTGGAAGGAGGGCCGGGGGAGACCCAGTACTTC
TRBJ2-3 - - TRBV21-1 CASSKCLRGTPGTQYF TGTGCCAGCAGCAAATGTCTGAGGGGGACGCCAGGTACGCAGTATTTT
TRBJ2-7 TRBD2 - TRBV5-4 CASSLGGLAVYEQYF TGTGCCAGCAGCTTGGGGGGACTAGCGGTCTACGAGCAGTACTTC
TRBJ1-3 TRBD1 - TRBV25-1 CASSEWDRISGNTIYF TGTGCCAGCAGTGAATGGGACAGGATCTCTGGAAACACCATATATTTT
TRBJ1-1 TRBD1 - TRBV11-3 CASSLGTGDENTEAFF TGTGCCAGCAGCCTCGGGACAGGGGACGAGAACACTGAAGCTTTCTTT
TRBJ2-7 - once TRBV10-3 CAISATGETGWYEQYF TGTGCCATCAGTGCGACGGGGGAGACAGGGTGGTACGAGCAGTACTTC
TRBJ2-7 TRBD1 - TRBV2 CASSASGGTSYEQYF TGTGCCAGCAGCGCGTCAGGGGGTACCTCCTACGAGCAGTACTTC
TRBJ2-1 TRBD2 - TRBV5-4 CASSLRTSRDNEQFF TGTGCCAGCAGCTTGAGGACTAGCCGAGACAATGAGCAGTTCTTC
TRBJ2-1 TRBD2 - TRBV28 CASSYVRLAGYNEQFF TGTGCCAGCAGTTACGTCAGGCTAGCGGGGTACAATGAGCAGTTCTTC
TRBJ2-2 - - TRBV30 CAWTGRDTGELFF TGTGCCTGGACCGGCAGGGACACCGGGGAGCTGTTTTTT
TRBJ1-3 - - TRBV7-2 CASSLGPPGPGNTIYF TGTGCCAGCAGCTTGGGGCCCCCAGGCCCCGGAAACACCATATATTTT
TRBJ1-1 - - TRBV6-5 CASKEGQPNTEAFF TGTGCCAGCAAAGAGGGACAACCGAACACTGAAGCTTTCTTT
TRBJ2-5 - - TRBV28 CASSSTRGTLQETQYF TGTGCCAGCAGTTCGACCAGGGGGACTCTTCAAGAGACCCAGTACTTC
TRBJ2-2 TRBD2 - TRBV2 CASIPPGLAGGRNTGELFF TGTGCCAGCATCCCTCCTGGTCTAGCGGGAGGGCGGAACACCGGGGAGCTGTTTTTT
TRBJ1-2 TRBD1 - TRBV4-3 CASSQSTGEYGYTF TGCGCCAGCAGCCAATCTACAGGGGAATATGGCTACACCTTC
TRBJ2-2 TRBD2 - TRBV10-1 CASSESGRVRTGELFF TGCGCCAGCAGTGAGTCGGGGAGGGTCCGTACCGGGGAGCTGTTTTTT
TRBJ1-2 - - TRBV9 CASSVGGLGSTYGYTF TGTGCCAGCAGCGTAGGAGGGTTGGGTTCCACGTATGGCTACACCTTC
TRBJ2-3 TRBD1 - TRBV6-5 CASSYSDRATDTQYF TGTGCCAGCAGTTACTCGGACAGGGCCACAGATACGCAGTATTTT
TRBJ1-3 TRBD1 - TRBV29-1 CSVETGGGNTIYF TGCAGCGTTGAGACAGGGGGTGGAAACACCATATATTTT
TRBJ2-6 TRBD2 - TRBV6-1 CASTPGRGGANVLTF TGTGCCAGCACCCCCGGGAGGGGGGGAGCCAACGTCCTGACTTTC
TRBJ1-5 - - TRBV19 CASHRVNSNQPQHF TGTGCCAGTCACAGGGTTAATAGCAATCAGCCCCAGCATTTT
TRBJ2-2 - - TRBV2 CASSDSAGNTGELFF TGTGCCAGCAGTGACTCAGCAGGGAACACCGGGGAGCTGTTTTTT
TRBJ2-7 TRBD1 few TRBV14 CASSHGTGGYGFYYEQYF TGTGCCAGCAGCCACGGGACAGGGGGCTATGGTTTTTACTACGAGCAGTACTTC
TRBJ2-7 TRBD2 - TRBV19 CASSPGLAGGRPYEQYF TGTGCCAGTAGCCCTGGACTAGCGGGAGGAAGACCCTACGAGCAGTACTTC
TRBJ2-3 TRBD2 - TRBV11-2 CASRRLAGSTDTQYF TGTGCCAGCAGGCGACTAGCGGGAAGCACAGATACGCAGTATTTT
TRBJ1-2 - - TRBV19 CASSIDLSGRRLYGYTF TGTGCCAGTAGTATAGATTTGTCGGGCCGCAGACTATATGGCTACACCTTC
TRBJ2-1 TRBD2 - TRBV10-3 CAISDPGLAGTYNEQFF TGTGCCATCAGTGACCCGGGACTAGCGGGAACCTACAATGAGCAGTTCTTC
TRBJ2-3 TRBD2 - TRBV19 CASSITSGSIDTQYF TGTGCCAGTAGTATCACTAGCGGGAGTATAGATACGCAGTATTTT
TRBJ2-7 TRBD1 - TRBV5-5 CASSLRDSSYEQYF TGTGCCAGCAGCCTCCGGGACAGCTCCTACGAGCAGTACTTC
TRBJ2-1 - - TRBV5-6 CASGRNEQFF TGTGCCAGCGGGAGGAATGAGCAGTTCTTC
TRBJ2-1 TRBD1 - TRBV18 CASSWDRGQGEQFF TGTGCCAGCTCCTGGGACAGGGGGCAAGGCGAGCAGTTCTTC
TRBJ1-1 - - TRBV5-6 CASSFGQRLNTEAFF TGTGCCAGCAGCTTCGGACAGCGTCTGAACACTGAAGCTTTCTTT
TRBJ2-1 TRBD2 few TRBV9 CASSPTGLAGGHRNEQFF TGTGCCAGCAGCCCCACTGGACTAGCGGGAGGCCACCGCAATGAGCAGTTCTTC
TRBJ2-5 - - TRBV7-2 CASSLAVPASRGARETQYF TGTGCCAGCAGCTTAGCTGTCCCTGCGTCCAGGGGGGCGCGAGAGACCCAGTACTTC
TRBJ2-5 TRBD1 - TRBV2 CASSGRQGRETQYF TGTGCCAGCAGTGGCAGACAGGGGAGGGAGACCCAGTACTTC
TRBJ2-5 TRBD1 - TRBV5-4 CASSLPTGGRETQYF TGTGCCAGCAGCTTACCGACAGGGGGAAGAGAGACCCAGTACTTC
TRBJ2-2 - - TRBV19 CASRTGTLNTGELFF TGTGCCAGTAGAACCGGGACACTTAACACCGGGGAGCTGTTTTTT
TRBJ2-7 TRBD1 - TRBV18 CASSNDRVGDEQYF TGTGCCAGCTCAAATGACAGGGTGGGCGACGAGCAGTACTTC
TRBJ1-1 TRBD1 - TRBV5-4 CASSLEQGAVEAFF TGTGCCAGCAGCTTGGAACAGGGGGCGGTTGAAGCTTTCTTT
TRBJ1-1 - few TRBV28 CASGAGPMNTEAFF TGTGCCAGCGGGGCGGGACCGATGAACACTGAAGCTTTCTTT
TRBJ2-2 - - TRBV30 CAWSVSLGELFF TGTGCCTGGAGTGTTTCTCTGGGGGAGCTGTTTTTT
TRBJ2-3 TRBD2 - TRBV4-3 CASSQDGLAGGPRDTQYF TGCGCCAGCAGCCAAGACGGACTAGCGGGAGGGCCGAGAGATACGCAGTATTTT
TRBJ1-5 - once TRBV29-1 CSVLGQQNQPQHF TGCAGCGTTCTCGGACAGCAAAATCAGCCCCAGCATTTT